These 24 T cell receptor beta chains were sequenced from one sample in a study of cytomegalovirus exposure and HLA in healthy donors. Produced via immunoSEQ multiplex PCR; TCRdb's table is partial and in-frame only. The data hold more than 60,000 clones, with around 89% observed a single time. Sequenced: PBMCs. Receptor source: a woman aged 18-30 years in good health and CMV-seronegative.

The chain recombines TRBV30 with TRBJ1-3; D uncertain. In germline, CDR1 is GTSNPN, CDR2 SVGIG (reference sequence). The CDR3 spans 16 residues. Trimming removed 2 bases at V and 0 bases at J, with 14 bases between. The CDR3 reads CAWSLGSEISGNTIYF. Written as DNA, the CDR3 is TGTGCCTGGAGTCTCGGAAGCGAGATCTCTGGAAACACCATATATTTT.

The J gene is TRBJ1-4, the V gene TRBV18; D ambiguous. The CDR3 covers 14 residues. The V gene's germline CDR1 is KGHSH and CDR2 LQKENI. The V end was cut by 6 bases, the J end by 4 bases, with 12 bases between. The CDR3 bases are TGTGCCAGCTCCCTATATCCCGATAATGAAAAACTGTTTTTT. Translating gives CASSLYPDNEKLFF. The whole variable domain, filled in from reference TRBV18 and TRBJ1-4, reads NAGVMQNPRHLVRRRGQEARLRCSPMKGHSHVYWYRQLPEEGLKFMVYLQKENIIDESGMPKERFSAEFPKEGPSILRIQQVVRGDSAAYFCASSLYPDNEKLFFGSGTQLSVL.

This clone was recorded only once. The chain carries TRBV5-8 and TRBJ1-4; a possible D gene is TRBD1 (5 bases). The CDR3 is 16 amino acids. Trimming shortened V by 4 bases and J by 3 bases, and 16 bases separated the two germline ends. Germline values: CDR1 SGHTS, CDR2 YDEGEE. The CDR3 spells CASSRGGVPPNEKLFF. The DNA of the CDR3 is TGTGCCAGCAGCCGCGGGGGGGTTCCACCTAATGAAAAACTGTTTTTT.

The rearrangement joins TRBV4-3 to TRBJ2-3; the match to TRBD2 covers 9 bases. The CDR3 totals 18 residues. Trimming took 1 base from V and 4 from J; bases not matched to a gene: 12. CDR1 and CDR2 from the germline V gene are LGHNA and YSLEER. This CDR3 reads CASSQAPFLAGFSDTQYF. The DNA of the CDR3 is TGCGCCAGCAGCCAAGCTCCTTTTCTAGCGGGGTTTTCAGATACGCAGTATTTT.

CDR3 bases: TGTGCCAGCAGCGTAACTGAGTATTCACCCCTCCACTTT. As protein: CASSVTEYSPLHF. The J gene is TRBJ1-6, the V gene TRBV9; no clear D gene. Germline CDR1 SGDLS, CDR2 YYNGEE. CDR3 length: 13 amino acids. The V gene lost 1 base and the J gene lost 8 bases, with 7 bases spanning the gap.

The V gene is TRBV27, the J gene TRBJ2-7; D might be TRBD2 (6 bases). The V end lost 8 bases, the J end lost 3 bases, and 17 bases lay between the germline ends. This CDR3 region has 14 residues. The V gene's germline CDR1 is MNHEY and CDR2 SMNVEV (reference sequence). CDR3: CASVGGGSGYEQYF. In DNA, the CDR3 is TGTGCCAGCGTGGGGGGAGGATCAGGCTACGAGCAGTACTTC.

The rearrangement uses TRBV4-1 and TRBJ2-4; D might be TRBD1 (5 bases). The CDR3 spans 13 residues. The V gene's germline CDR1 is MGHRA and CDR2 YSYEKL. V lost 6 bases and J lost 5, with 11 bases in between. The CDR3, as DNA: TGCGCCAGCAGTCCAGGGTCAGAAAACATTCAGTACTTC. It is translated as CASSPGSENIQYF.

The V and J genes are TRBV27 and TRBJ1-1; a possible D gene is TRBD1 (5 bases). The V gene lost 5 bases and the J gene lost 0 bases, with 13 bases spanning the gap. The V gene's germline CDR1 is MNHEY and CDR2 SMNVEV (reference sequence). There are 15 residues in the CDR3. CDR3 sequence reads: CASSPPDSLNTEAFF. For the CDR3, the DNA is TGTGCCAGCAGTCCCCCCGACAGCCTGAACACTGAAGCTTTCTTT.

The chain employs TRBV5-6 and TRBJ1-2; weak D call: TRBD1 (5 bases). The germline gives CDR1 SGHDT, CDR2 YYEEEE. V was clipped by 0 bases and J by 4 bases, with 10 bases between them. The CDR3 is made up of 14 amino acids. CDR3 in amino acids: CASSLESGLYGYTF. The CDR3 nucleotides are TGTGCCAGCAGCTTGGAGTCAGGGCTCTATGGCTACACCTTC.

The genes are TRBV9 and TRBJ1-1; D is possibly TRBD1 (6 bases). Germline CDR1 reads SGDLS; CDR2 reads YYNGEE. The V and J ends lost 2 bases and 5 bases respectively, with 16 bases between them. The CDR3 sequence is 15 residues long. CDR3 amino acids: CASSVEPQGVTEAFF. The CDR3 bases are TGTGCCAGCAGCGTTGAGCCACAGGGCGTGACTGAAGCTTTCTTT.

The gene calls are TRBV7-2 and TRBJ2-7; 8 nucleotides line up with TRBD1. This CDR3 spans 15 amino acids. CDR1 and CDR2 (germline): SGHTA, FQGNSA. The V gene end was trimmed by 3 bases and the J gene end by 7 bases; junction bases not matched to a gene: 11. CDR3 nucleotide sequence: TGTGCCAGCAGCTTGACAGGGGCCCGGTTGGTGGAGCAGTACTTC. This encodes CASSLTGARLVEQYF.

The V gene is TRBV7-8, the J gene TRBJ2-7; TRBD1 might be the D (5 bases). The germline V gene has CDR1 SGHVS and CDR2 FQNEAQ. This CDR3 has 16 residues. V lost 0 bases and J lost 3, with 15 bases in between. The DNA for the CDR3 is TGTGCCAGCAGCTTAGCGCGAGGACAAGAGATCTACGAGCAGTACTTC. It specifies CASSLARGQEIYEQYF.

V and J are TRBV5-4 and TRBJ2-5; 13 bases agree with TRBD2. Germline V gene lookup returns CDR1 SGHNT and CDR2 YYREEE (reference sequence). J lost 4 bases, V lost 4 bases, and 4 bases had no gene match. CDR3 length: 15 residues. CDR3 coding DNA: TGTGCCAGCAGCCCCGGACTAGCGGGAGTAGAGACCCAGTACTTC. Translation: CASSPGLAGVETQYF. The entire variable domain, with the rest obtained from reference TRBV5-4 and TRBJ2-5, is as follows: ETGVTQSPTHLIKTRGQQVTLRCSSQSGHNTVSWYQQALGQGPQFIFQYYREEENGRGNFPPRFSGLQFPNYSSELNVNALELDDSALYLCASSPGLAGVETQYFGPGTRLLVL.

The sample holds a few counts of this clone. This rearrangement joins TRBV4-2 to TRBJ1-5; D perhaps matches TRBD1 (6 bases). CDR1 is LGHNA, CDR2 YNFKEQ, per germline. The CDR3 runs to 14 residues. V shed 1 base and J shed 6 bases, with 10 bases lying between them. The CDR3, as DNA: TGTGCCAGCAGCCAAGTAGAGGGGGTTCAGCCCCAGCATTTT. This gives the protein CASSQVEGVQPQHF.

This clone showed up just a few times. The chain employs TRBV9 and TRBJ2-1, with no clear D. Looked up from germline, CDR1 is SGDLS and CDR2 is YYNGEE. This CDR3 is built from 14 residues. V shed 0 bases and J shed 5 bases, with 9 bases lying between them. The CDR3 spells CASSVAPENNEQFF. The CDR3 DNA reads TGTGCCAGCAGCGTAGCTCCGGAGAACAATGAGCAGTTCTTC.

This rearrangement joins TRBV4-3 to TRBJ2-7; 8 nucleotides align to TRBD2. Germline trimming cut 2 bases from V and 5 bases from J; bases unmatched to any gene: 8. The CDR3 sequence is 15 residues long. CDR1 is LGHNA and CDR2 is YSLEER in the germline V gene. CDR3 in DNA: TGCGCCAGCAGCCAATTCGGAGCGGGGGTCGACGAGCAGTACTTC. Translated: CASSQFGAGVDEQYF.

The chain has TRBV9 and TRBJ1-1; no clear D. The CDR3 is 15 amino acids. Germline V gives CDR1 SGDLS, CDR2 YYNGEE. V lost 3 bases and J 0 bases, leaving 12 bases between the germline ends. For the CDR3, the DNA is TGTGCCAGCAGCGCACTCGCGGGGTTGAACACTGAAGCTTTCTTT. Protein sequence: CASSALAGLNTEAFF.

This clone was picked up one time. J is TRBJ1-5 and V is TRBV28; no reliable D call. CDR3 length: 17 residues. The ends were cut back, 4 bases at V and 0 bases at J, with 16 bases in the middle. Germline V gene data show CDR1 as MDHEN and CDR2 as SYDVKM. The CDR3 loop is CASSSSVVVYSNQPQHF. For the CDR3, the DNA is TGTGCCAGCAGTTCCAGCGTGGTGGTGTATAGCAATCAGCCCCAGCATTTT.

The CDR3 DNA reads as TGTGCCAGCAGTTTCCTCGGGACATCGGTTGTGGGTGAGCAGTTCTTC. This sequence encodes CASSFLGTSVVGEQFF. This chain links TRBV27 with TRBJ2-1; a possible D gene is TRBD1 (6 bases). Germline lookup yields CDR1 MNHEY and CDR2 SMNVEV (reference sequence). V was shortened by 3 bases and J by 9 bases, with 21 bases between the two germline ends. This CDR3 contains 16 residues.

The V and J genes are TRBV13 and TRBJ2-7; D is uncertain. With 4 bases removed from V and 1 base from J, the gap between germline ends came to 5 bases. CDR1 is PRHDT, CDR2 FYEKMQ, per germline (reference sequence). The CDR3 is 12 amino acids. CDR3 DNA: TGTGCCAGCAGCTCCCCGTCCTACGAGCAGTACTTC. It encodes CASSSPSYEQYF.

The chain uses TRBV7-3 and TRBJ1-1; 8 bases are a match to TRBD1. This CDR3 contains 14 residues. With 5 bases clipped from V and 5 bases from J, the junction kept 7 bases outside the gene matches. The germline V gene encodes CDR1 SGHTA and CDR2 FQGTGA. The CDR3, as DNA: TGTGCCAGCAGCGAAACAGGGGGAAGGACTGAAGCTTTCTTT. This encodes CASSETGGRTEAFF.

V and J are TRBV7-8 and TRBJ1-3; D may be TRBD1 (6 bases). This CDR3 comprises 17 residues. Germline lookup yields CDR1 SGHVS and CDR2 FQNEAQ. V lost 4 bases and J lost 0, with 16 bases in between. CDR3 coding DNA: TGTGCCAGCAGCTCAGGGGTACTGCGGGCCTCTGGAAACACCATATATTTT. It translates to CASSSGVLRASGNTIYF.

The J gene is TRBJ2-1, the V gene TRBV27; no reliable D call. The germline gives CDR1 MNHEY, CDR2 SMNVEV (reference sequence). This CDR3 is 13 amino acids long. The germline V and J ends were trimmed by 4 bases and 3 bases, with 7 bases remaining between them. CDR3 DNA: TGTGCCAGCAGTTGGCAGGACTACAATGAGCAGTTCTTC. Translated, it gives CASSWQDYNEQFF.

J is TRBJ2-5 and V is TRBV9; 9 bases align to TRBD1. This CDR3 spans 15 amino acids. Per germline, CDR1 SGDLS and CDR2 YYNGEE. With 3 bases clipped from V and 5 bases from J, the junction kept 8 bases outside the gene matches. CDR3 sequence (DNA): TGTGCCAGCAGCGACCGGGACAGGGTGAGCGAGACCCAGTACTTC. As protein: CASSDRDRVSETQYF.